These 15 T cell receptor beta chains came from one sample sequenced in a study of blood T cell repertoires in COVID-19 (dated by TCRdb to 2020 to 2021). Library generation was performed with the immunoSEQ multiplex PCR assay. TCRdb's version of the immuneACCESS table is confined to in-frame rearrangements and falls short of the full clone set. An unresolved V gene accounts for under half of the shortfall where checked; the remainder is of unknown origin. The sample has over 40,000 clones on record, roughly 87% of them singletons. The biggest ten clones account for around 7% of the sample. The sample taken for sequencing was peripheral blood. The receptors shown here come from a man in his fifties or sixties with active COVID-19.

The chain recombines TRBV2 with TRBJ2-7; 7 bases match TRBD2. Germline V gene lookup returns CDR1 SNHLY and CDR2 FYNNEI. This CDR3 region has 14 residues. V gave up 10 bases and J gave up 0 bases; unmatched junction bases: 9. The CDR3 DNA reads TGTGCCACCTCTAGCGGCTACAGCTCCTACGAGCAGTACTTC. It translates to CATSSGYSSYEQYF.

The chain joins TRBV19 to TRBJ2-6; TRBD1 matches 12 bases. Germline V gene sequence: CDR1 LNHDA, CDR2 SQIVND (reference sequence). V lost 8 bases to trimming and J lost 4 bases; unmatched junction nucleotides: 12. The CDR3 is 18 residues long. The CDR3 loop reads CASRSGTGGLWGANVLTF. CDR3 DNA sequence: TGTGCCAGTCGGTCCGGGACAGGGGGCTTGTGGGGGGCCAACGTCCTGACTTTC.

This clone was detected a few times. The germline gene is not matched at one end of the junction; a read error may be the cause. The rearrangement links TRBV2 to TRBJ2-3; 13 positions match TRBD2. Germline assignment: CDR1 SNHLY and CDR2 FYNNEI. The CDR3 runs 13 residues. The CDR3 sequence is CASRGLAGSPPHF. The CDR3 coding sequence is TGTGCCAGCAGGGGACTAGCGGGGTCTCCACCCCATTTT.

The chain has TRBV19 and TRBJ2-1, with D possibly matching TRBD2 (6 bases). This CDR3 region has 15 residues. Between the trimmed V and J ends, which lost 5 bases and 1 base, there was a span of 12 bases. Germline V gene data show CDR1 as LNHDA and CDR2 as SQIVND (reference sequence). In DNA form, the CDR3 reads TGTGCCAGTAGTCTGGAGGGAGCGTCCTACAATGAGCAGTTCTTC. It is translated as CASSLEGASYNEQFF.

This clone was seen a single time. The rearrangement uses TRBV7-2 and TRBJ1-1, with D possibly being TRBD1 (6 bases). CDR3 length: 14 amino acids. Germline-derived CDR1 and CDR2 are SGHTA and FQGNSA. V lost 2 bases and J 2 bases, leaving 9 bases between the germline ends. The CDR3 DNA follows: TGTGCCAGCAGCTTAAGCAGGGGTAACACTGAAGCTTTCTTT. Translating it yields CASSLSRGNTEAFF.

V is TRBV28 and J is TRBJ2-1, with TRBD2 as a possible D gene (5 bases). Trimming pared 8 bases from V and 4 bases from J, leaving 12 bases between. The CDR3 is 13 amino acids. Germline V gives CDR1 MDHEN, CDR2 SYDVKM. DNA of the CDR3: TGTGCCAGCGGGCTAGCAGCTTACAATGAGCAGTTCTTC. As protein: CASGLAAYNEQFF.

This clone was seen a handful of times. The chain has TRBV7-2 and TRBJ2-5, with 11 bases fitting TRBD2. CDR1 and CDR2 from the germline V gene are SGHTA and FQGNSA. The CDR3 sequence is 19 residues long. The V gene end was trimmed by 0 bases and the J gene end by 4 bases; junction bases not matched to a gene: 13. CDR3 bases: TGTGCCAGCAGCTTAGCGATGACAGGAATAGGACTAGCGGGAGAGACCCAGTACTTC. This codes for CASSLAMTGIGLAGETQYF.

The chain carries TRBV5-1 and TRBJ1-2; 8 bases match TRBD1. In germline, CDR1 is SGHRS, CDR2 YFSETQ. The CDR3 spans 15 residues. V gave up 0 bases and J gave up 8 bases; unmatched junction bases: 9. The CDR3 nucleotides read TGCGCCAGCAGCTTGGGCAGAGACAGGGGTGGAGGCTACACCTTC. It translates to CASSLGRDRGGGYTF. Variable domain in full (rest from reference TRBV5-1 and TRBJ1-2): KAGVTQTPRYLIKTRGQQVTLSCSPISGHRSVSWYQQTPGQGLQFLFEYFSETQRNKGNFPGRFSGRQFSNSRSEMNVSTLELGDSALYLCASSLGRDRGGGYTFGSGTRLTVV.

The chain joins TRBV18 to TRBJ1-1, with 7 bases aligning to TRBD1. The CDR3 is made up of 14 amino acids. V lost 6 bases to trimming and J lost 0 bases; unmatched junction nucleotides: 4. The germline gives CDR1 KGHSH, CDR2 LQKENI. CDR3 nucleotide sequence: TGTGCCAGCTCCCTCCAGGGGGTGAACACTGAAGCTTTCTTT. Protein sequence: CASSLQGVNTEAFF.

The J gene is TRBJ2-7, the V gene TRBV7-9; tentative D call: TRBD1 (6 bases). The V and J ends lost 0 bases and 2 bases respectively, with 11 bases between them. Germline lookup yields CDR1 SEHNR and CDR2 FQNEAQ (reference sequence). The CDR3 sequence is 15 residues long. The DNA for the CDR3 is TGTGCCAGCAGCTTAGCGCTGGACAGCACCTACGAGCAGTACTTC. This gives the protein CASSLALDSTYEQYF.

V gene TRBV30 combines with J gene TRBJ1-5; 7 positions agree with TRBD1. After removal of 5 bases from V and 2 bases from J, the junction contained 6 bases not matched to a gene. The V gene's germline CDR1 is GTSNPN and CDR2 SVGIG (reference sequence). The CDR3 consists of 14 residues. The DNA of the CDR3 is TGTGCCTGGTGGACAGGATATGGCAATCAGCCCCAGCATTTT. This sequence encodes CAWWTGYGNQPQHF.

In its sample, this clone was seen a few times. The V and J genes are TRBV5-1 and TRBJ2-2; 7 bases align to TRBD2. Germline V CDR1 and CDR2: SGHRS, YFSETQ. This CDR3 is built from 15 residues. J was trimmed by 1 base and V by 3 bases; bases with no gene match: 3. The CDR3 sequence is CASSSLAGNTGELFF. CDR3 DNA sequence: TGCGCCAGCAGCTCATTAGCGGGGAACACCGGGGAGCTGTTTTTT.

This clone showed up just once. The rearrangement links TRBV30 to TRBJ1-2, with D possibly TRBD1 on 5 matching bases. V dropped 0 bases and J dropped 4 bases, with 18 bases sitting between them. The germline V gene has CDR1 GTSNPN and CDR2 SVGIG (reference sequence). The CDR3 consists of 16 residues. As DNA, the CDR3 is TGTGCCTGGAGTGTTGGCGGGACTGGGGGTTTCTATGGCTACACCTTC. Translated, it gives CAWSVGGTGGFYGYTF.

The V call is TRBV14, the J call TRBJ1-4; 10 nucleotides align to TRBD1. With 0 bases clipped from V and 5 bases from J, the junction kept 12 bases outside the gene matches. Germline V gene sequence: CDR1 SGHDN, CDR2 FVKESK. The CDR3 consists of 19 residues. CDR3 protein: CASSQDGDRGFATNEKLFF. CDR3 nucleotide sequence: TGTGCCAGCAGCCAAGATGGGGACAGGGGATTTGCTACAAATGAAAAACTGTTTTTT.

The J gene is TRBJ2-1, the V gene TRBV7-3; 9 bases fit TRBD2. CDR1 and CDR2 (germline): SGHTA, FQGTGA. V was pared by 1 base and J by 9 bases, with 4 bases of the junction left unmatched. The CDR3 totals 14 residues. CDR3 coding DNA: TGTGCCAGCAGCTTAAGCCTAGCGGGACGTGAGCAGTTCTTC. Protein product: CASSLSLAGREQFF.